The rows below give T cell receptor beta chains drawn from one sample of a study of radiation and T cells in renal cell carcinoma. Sequencing was performed with immunoSEQ multiplex PCR; in TCRdb, only in-frame clones are kept and a portion is missing. The sample holds about 78,000 clones; approximately 90% are singletons and the top ten take roughly 6%. Sequences were derived from blood, sampled from a patient whose treatment included radiotherapy and nephrectomy. The receptors here all came from a woman in her seventies with renal cell carcinoma. The CDR3 runs from the conserved cysteine through the conserved F or W. D genes are given only for firm matches. Clone size is given for some rows only: seen once, a few or many times, or a class if the clone is expanded.

V gene: TRBV6-1
J gene: TRBJ2-3
D gene: NA
clone size: once
CDR3 DNA: TGTGCCAGCAGTGAAGCCCCCTATAGCACAGATACGCAGTATTTT
CDR3 protein: CASSEAPYSTDTQYF

V gene: TRBV6-5
J gene: TRBJ2-3
D gene: NA
clone size: NA
CDR3 DNA: TGTGCCAGCAGTTACTCCCAAGATACGCAGTATTTT
CDR3 protein: CASSYSQDTQYF

V gene: TRBV6-6
J gene: TRBJ1-1
D gene: TRBD1
clone size: NA
CDR3 DNA: TGTGCCAGCAGTTACGCCCGACAGGGGGAATCGGCTTTCTTT
CDR3 protein: CASSYARQGESAFF

V gene: TRBV19
J gene: TRBJ1-3
D gene: NA
clone size: NA
CDR3 DNA: TGTGCCAGTAGTATCGACAGACTGGGAAACACCATATATTTT
CDR3 protein: CASSIDRLGNTIYF

V gene: TRBV7-6
J gene: TRBJ2-5
D gene: TRBD2
clone size: NA
CDR3 DNA: TGTGCCAGCAGCCCCAGGACTAGCGGGGGCCTCTTCCAAGAGACCCAGTACTTC
CDR3 protein: CASSPRTSGGLFQETQYF

V gene: TRBV29-1
J gene: TRBJ2-7
D gene: TRBD1
clone size: NA
CDR3 DNA: TGCAGCGTTGTCCAGGGACAGACCTCCTACGAGCAGTACTTC
CDR3 protein: CSVVQGQTSYEQYF

V gene: TRBV13
J gene: TRBJ1-6
D gene: NA
clone size: once
CDR3 DNA: TGTGCCAGCAGCTGGACTTCCGGGGACCTAGATTCACCCCTCCACTTT
CDR3 protein: CASSWTSGDLDSPLHF

V gene: TRBV14
J gene: TRBJ2-1
D gene: NA
clone size: NA
CDR3 DNA: TGTGCCAGCAGCCAAGAACAGGTCGGCAATGAGCAGTTCTTC
CDR3 protein: CASSQEQVGNEQFF

V gene: TRBV25-1
J gene: TRBJ1-3
D gene: TRBD1
clone size: NA
CDR3 DNA: TGTGCCAGCAGGGACCAGGGGGCCGGAGGAAACACCATATATTTT
CDR3 protein: CASRDQGAGGNTIYF

V gene: TRBV19
J gene: TRBJ2-2
D gene: TRBD1
clone size: NA
CDR3 DNA: TGTGCCAGTCGACAGGGTATGGGCGGCGGGGAGCTGTTTTTT
CDR3 protein: CASRQGMGGGELFF

V gene: TRBV7-2
J gene: TRBJ2-7
D gene: TRBD1
clone size: NA
CDR3 DNA: TGTGCCAGCCAACGGGACAGGGTAAACGAGCAGTACTTC
CDR3 protein: CASQRDRVNEQYF

V gene: TRBV6-6
J gene: TRBJ1-1
D gene: NA
clone size: NA
CDR3 DNA: TGTGCCGGCCGAGCGGACACCCGGAACACTGAAGCTTTCTTT
CDR3 protein: CAGRADTRNTEAFF

V gene: TRBV5-1
J gene: TRBJ1-1
D gene: NA
clone size: NA
CDR3 DNA: TGCGCCAGCAGCTTGGAGCAGGGGAACACTGAAGCTTTCTTT
CDR3 protein: CASSLEQGNTEAFF

V gene: TRBV4-2
J gene: TRBJ1-5
D gene: TRBD1
clone size: NA
CDR3 DNA: TGTGCCAGCAGCCCCCAGGGGTTCTTCGCCGGGACAGGGACGATCCGCAATCAGCCCCAGCATTTT
CDR3 protein: CASSPQGFFAGTGTIRNQPQHF

V gene: TRBV2
J gene: TRBJ1-3
D gene: NA
clone size: NA
CDR3 DNA: TGTGCCAGCAGTGAAGCGAGCTCTGGAAACACCATATATTTT
CDR3 protein: CASSEASSGNTIYF

V gene: TRBV19
J gene: TRBJ1-5
D gene: NA
clone size: NA
CDR3 DNA: TGTGCCAGTAGCGGGAGGGGGAATCAGCCCCAGCATTTT
CDR3 protein: CASSGRGNQPQHF

V gene: TRBV11-2
J gene: TRBJ2-1
D gene: TRBD1
clone size: few
CDR3 DNA: TGTGCCAGCAGCTTGAATACAGGGGGCGTCCACAATGAGCAGTTCTTC
CDR3 protein: CASSLNTGGVHNEQFF

V gene: TRBV5-1
J gene: TRBJ1-1
D gene: TRBD1
clone size: NA
CDR3 DNA: TGCGCCAGCAGCTTCGCGGGACAGGGAGGGACTGAAGCTTTCTTT
CDR3 protein: CASSFAGQGGTEAFF

V gene: TRBV19
J gene: TRBJ1-2
D gene: TRBD1
clone size: few
CDR3 DNA: TGTGCCAGTAGTCTAACTTCCTCCGGGACAGGACATTATGGCTACACCTTC
CDR3 protein: CASSLTSSGTGHYGYTF

V gene: TRBV18
J gene: TRBJ1-4
D gene: NA
clone size: few
CDR3 DNA: TGTGCCAGCTCACTCGCGGGACGGCGGGGTGAAAAACTGTTTTTT
CDR3 protein: CASSLAGRRGEKLFF

V gene: TRBV9
J gene: TRBJ1-3
D gene: NA
clone size: NA
CDR3 DNA: TGTGCCAGCAGCGTATTAGACAGGTCTGGAAACACCATATATTTT
CDR3 protein: CASSVLDRSGNTIYF

V gene: TRBV28
J gene: TRBJ1-1
D gene: NA
clone size: NA
CDR3 DNA: TGTGCCAGCAGTTTCGGGAGGGTCACTGAAGCTTTCTTT
CDR3 protein: CASSFGRVTEAFF

V gene: TRBV6-5
J gene: TRBJ1-2
D gene: TRBD1
clone size: NA
CDR3 DNA: TGTGCCAGCATGAGAGGACAGGGGGATTATGGCTACACCTTC
CDR3 protein: CASMRGQGDYGYTF

V gene: TRBV5-1
J gene: TRBJ1-4
D gene: TRBD1
clone size: NA
CDR3 DNA: TGCGCCAGCAGCCCGGACAGGGGAACTAATGAAAAACTGTTTTTT
CDR3 protein: CASSPDRGTNEKLFF

V gene: TRBV5-3
J gene: TRBJ2-3
D gene: NA
clone size: NA
CDR3 DNA: TGTGCCAGAAGCTTGGGGCTAGCTCCGACAGATACGCAGTATTTT
CDR3 protein: CARSLGLAPTDTQYF

V gene: TRBV30
J gene: TRBJ1-4
D gene: NA
clone size: few
CDR3 DNA: TGTGCCTGGAGTCCCCCTAATGAAAAACTGTTTTTT
CDR3 protein: CAWSPPNEKLFF

V gene: TRBV6-1
J gene: TRBJ1-2
D gene: TRBD1
clone size: NA
CDR3 DNA: TGTGCCAGCAGTGAAGCCGGACAGGGAGGCTATGGCTACACCTTC
CDR3 protein: CASSEAGQGGYGYTF

V gene: TRBV6-5
J gene: TRBJ2-2
D gene: TRBD1
clone size: NA
CDR3 DNA: TGTGCCAGCAACAGACAGGGCGAGGGGGAGCTGTTTTTT
CDR3 protein: CASNRQGEGELFF

V gene: TRBV11-2
J gene: TRBJ2-3
D gene: TRBD2
clone size: NA
CDR3 DNA: TGTGCCAGCAGCTTAATGGCGGGGGGCACCCAAGATACGCAGTATTTT
CDR3 protein: CASSLMAGGTQDTQYF

V gene: TRBV19
J gene: TRBJ2-1
D gene: NA
clone size: once
CDR3 DNA: TGTGCCAGTAGTATAGATCCGGGGAGCTCCTACAATGAGCAGTTCTTC
CDR3 protein: CASSIDPGSSYNEQFF

V gene: TRBV7-3
J gene: TRBJ2-1
D gene: TRBD1
clone size: NA
CDR3 DNA: TGTGCCAGCAGCCCCGGAGGGACAGGGGACAATGAGCAGTTCTTC
CDR3 protein: CASSPGGTGDNEQFF

V gene: TRBV15
J gene: TRBJ1-5
D gene: NA
clone size: NA
CDR3 DNA: TGTGCCACCAGCAGCATTCCTCAGGGTGCCGGCAATCAGCCCCAGCATTTT
CDR3 protein: CATSSIPQGAGNQPQHF

V gene: TRBV6-4
J gene: TRBJ2-2
D gene: NA
clone size: few
CDR3 DNA: TGTGCCAGCTCGGTAGGAAGCGACGGCACCGGGGAGCTGTTTTTT
CDR3 protein: CASSVGSDGTGELFF

V gene: TRBV27
J gene: TRBJ2-3
D gene: TRBD2
clone size: once
CDR3 DNA: TGTGCCAGCGGTAATATCGGCGGGGGGGCAGGGGATACGCAGTATTTT
CDR3 protein: CASGNIGGGAGDTQYF

V gene: TRBV28
J gene: TRBJ1-2
D gene: NA
clone size: NA
CDR3 DNA: TGTGCCAGCAGGCAAGGGACACTGAACTATGGCTACACCTTC
CDR3 protein: CASRQGTLNYGYTF

V gene: TRBV6-1
J gene: TRBJ2-1
D gene: NA
clone size: NA
CDR3 DNA: TGTGCCAGCTCCGAGCAGTTCTTC
CDR3 protein: CASSEQFF

V gene: TRBV5-1
J gene: TRBJ1-1
D gene: NA
clone size: NA
CDR3 DNA: TGCGCCAGCACCTTGAGGGGGAACACTGAAGCTTTCTTT
CDR3 protein: CASTLRGNTEAFF

V gene: TRBV4-2
J gene: TRBJ1-1
D gene: NA
clone size: NA
CDR3 DNA: TGTGCCAGCAGCCAAGTTCAAGGGGGTCCGAACACTGAAGCTTTCTTT
CDR3 protein: CASSQVQGGPNTEAFF